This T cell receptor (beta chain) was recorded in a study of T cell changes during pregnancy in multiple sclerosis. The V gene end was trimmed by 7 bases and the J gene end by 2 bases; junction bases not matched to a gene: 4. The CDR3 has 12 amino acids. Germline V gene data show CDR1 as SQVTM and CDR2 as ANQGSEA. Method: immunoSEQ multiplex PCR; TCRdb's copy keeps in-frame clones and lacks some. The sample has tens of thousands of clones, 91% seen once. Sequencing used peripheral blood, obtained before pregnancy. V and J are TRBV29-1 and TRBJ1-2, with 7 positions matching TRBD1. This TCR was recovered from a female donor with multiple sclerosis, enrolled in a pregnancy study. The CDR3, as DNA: TGCAGCGCTGGCAGGGGGAACTATGGCTACACCTTC. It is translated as CSAGRGNYGYTF.